Presented here are 2 T cell receptor beta chains from one specimen sequenced in a study of cytomegalovirus exposure and HLA in healthy donors. In the PCR, 60 Vbeta and 13 Jbeta primers were used. Sequencing was performed with immunoSEQ multiplex PCR; in TCRdb, only in-frame clones are kept and a portion is missing. The sample has around 130,000 clones, around 77% seen once. The sample taken for sequencing was PBMCs. These receptor sequences come from a middle-aged man in good health and CMV-seronegative.

CDR3 in DNA: TGTGCCAGCAGCTTAGACGGGAGTAGGAGGGTGAAAGATACGCAGTATTTT. Protein sequence: CASSLDGSRRVKDTQYF. V and J are TRBV7-2 and TRBJ2-3; a weak D match, TRBD2 (6 bases). This CDR3 spans 17 amino acids. CDR1 and CDR2 from the germline V gene are SGHTA and FQGNSA. Trimming left V 1 base short and J 5 bases short, with 19 bases between. The entire variable domain, with the rest obtained from reference TRBV7-2 and TRBJ2-3, is as follows: GAGVSQSPSNKVTEKGKDVELRCDPISGHTALYWYRQSLGQGLEFLIYFQGNSAPDKSGLPSDRFSAERTGGSVSTLTIQRTQQEDSAVYLCASSLDGSRRVKDTQYFGPGTRLTVL.

The CDR3 bases are TGCGCCAGCAGCACAGGGACCGTCGAGGGGGCTCAGCCCCAGCATTTT. Amino acids: CASSTGTVEGAQPQHF. The rearrangement uses TRBV5-1 and TRBJ1-5, with TRBD1 matching over 7 bases. The CDR3 contains 16 residues. The germline V gene encodes CDR1 SGHRS and CDR2 YFSETQ. Trimming removed 4 bases from V and 6 bases from J; junction bases left unmatched: 13.